This is a list of T cell receptor beta chains from one sample in a study of cytomegalovirus exposure and HLA in healthy donors. The protocol was immunoSEQ multiplex PCR, while the TCRdb copy is restricted to in-frame clones and leaves out a portion. The table includes roughly 95,000 clones, less than 85% detected once. Sample: PBMCs. The receptors here all came from a man aged 25 to 40 in good health and CMV-seropositive. CDR3s include the opening cysteine and the closing phenylalanine or tryptophan. D genes are given only for firm matches. Part of the rows lack a size; the others show once, few, many or a class for expanded clones.

cdr3_aa,cdr3_nt,j_call,v_call,d_call,clone_size
CASNRARQETQYF,TGTGCCAGCAACAGGGCTCGACAAGAGACCCAGTACTTC,TRBJ2-5,TRBV9,-,-
CSAWDRRAGYTF,TGCAGCGCCTGGGACAGGAGGGCCGGCTACACCTTC,TRBJ1-2,TRBV29-1,TRBD1,once
CALTPASSYNEQFF,TGTGCCCTTACTCCCGCAAGCTCCTACAATGAGCAGTTCTTC,TRBJ2-1,TRBV30,-,-
CATGETVNTEAFF,TGTGCCACCGGGGAGACGGTGAACACTGAAGCTTTCTTT,TRBJ1-1,TRBV6-5,-,-
CSAPTGYKQYF,TGCAGTGCTCCTACAGGGTACAAGCAGTACTTC,TRBJ2-7,TRBV20-1,-,-
CASSSLTGGRYQPQHF,TGTGCCAGCAGTTCACTTACAGGGGGAAGGTATCAGCCCCAGCATTTT,TRBJ1-5,TRBV6-6,TRBD1,few
CASSPGGYGYTF,TGTGCCAGCAGCCCAGGGGGCTATGGCTACACCTTC,TRBJ1-2,TRBV6-4,TRBD1,-
CASSHMGGSNQPQHF,TGTGCCAGCAGCCATATGGGGGGGAGCAATCAGCCCCAGCATTTT,TRBJ1-5,TRBV9,-,-
CASSRKRADTEAFF,TGTGCCAGCAGTAGAAAGAGGGCGGACACTGAAGCTTTCTTT,TRBJ1-1,TRBV6-1,-,-
CASSVGAGSNQPQHF,TGTGCCAGCAGCGTCGGAGCAGGGAGCAATCAGCCCCAGCATTTT,TRBJ1-5,TRBV5-8,-,-
CASSSGLAGPEETQYF,TGTGCCAGCAGCTCGGGACTAGCGGGACCAGAAGAGACCCAGTACTTC,TRBJ2-5,TRBV7-9,TRBD2,once
CASSLRQGSAEAFF,TGTGCCAGCAGCCTCCGACAGGGTAGCGCTGAAGCTTTCTTT,TRBJ1-1,TRBV7-2,TRBD1,-
CSTQQGAWNEQFF,TGCAGCACGCAACAGGGGGCGTGGAATGAGCAGTTCTTC,TRBJ2-1,TRBV29-1,TRBD1,-
CASRGTALALHF,TGTGCCAGCAGGGGGACAGCTCTGGCCCTCCACTTT,TRBJ1-6,TRBV27,TRBD1,once
CASSLRGNNQPQHF,TGTGCCAGCAGCTTACGGGGGAACAATCAGCCCCAGCATTTT,TRBJ1-5,TRBV7-9,-,-
CAISPHGGRSYNEQFF,TGTGCCATCAGCCCCCACGGCGGGAGGTCCTACAATGAGCAGTTCTTC,TRBJ2-1,TRBV10-3,TRBD2,-
CASSQDLASATDTQYF,TGTGCCAGCAGCCAAGATCTGGCTAGCGCGACAGATACGCAGTATTTT,TRBJ2-3,TRBV4-2,-,once
CASSFRTGSNEKLFF,TGCGCCAGCAGCTTTAGGACAGGGTCCAATGAAAAACTGTTTTTT,TRBJ1-4,TRBV5-1,TRBD1,-
CASRPRRGRLSNQPQHF,TGTGCCAGCAGACCTCGCAGGGGCCGCCTTAGCAATCAGCCCCAGCATTTT,TRBJ1-5,TRBV28,-,-
CASSVAGGIYGYTF,TGTGCCAGCAGCGTAGCTGGGGGGATCTATGGCTACACCTTC,TRBJ1-2,TRBV9,-,-
CAWSPGRVTGNYGYTF,TGTGCCTGGAGTCCGGGGAGAGTAACCGGTAACTATGGCTACACCTTC,TRBJ1-2,TRBV30,-,-
CASSPQSTGELFF,TGTGCCAGCTCGCCACAGAGCACCGGGGAGCTGTTTTTT,TRBJ2-2,TRBV18,-,-
CASSFLEGANVLTF,TGTGCCAGCAGTTTCCTCGAGGGGGCCAACGTCCTGACTTTC,TRBJ2-6,TRBV27,-,-
CASSSVGGPTGELFF,TGTGCCAGCAGCTCCGTGGGAGGTCCCACCGGGGAGCTGTTTTTT,TRBJ2-2,TRBV7-8,-,few
CASSSPQGHKNIQYF,TGTGCCAGTAGTAGCCCCCAGGGCCATAAAAACATTCAGTACTTC,TRBJ2-4,TRBV19,-,-
CATSDRRGDTEAFF,TGTGCCACCAGCGATAGGCGGGGAGACACTGAAGCTTTCTTT,TRBJ1-1,TRBV15,-,-
CASSGTQLSGNTIYF,TGTGCCAGCAGCGGGACTCAACTATCTGGAAACACCATATATTTT,TRBJ1-3,TRBV28,-,once
CASSLALAGGPDTQYF,TGTGCCAGCAGCTTGGCGCTAGCGGGGGGACCAGATACGCAGTATTTT,TRBJ2-3,TRBV7-9,TRBD2,few
CASSSPGQGSDTQYF,TGTGCCAGCAGCTCGCCGGGACAGGGGTCAGATACGCAGTATTTT,TRBJ2-3,TRBV7-2,TRBD1,-
CASSKRDSTGAEAFF,TGTGCCAGCAGCAAAAGAGACAGCACAGGAGCAGAAGCTTTCTTT,TRBJ1-1,TRBV21-1,-,few